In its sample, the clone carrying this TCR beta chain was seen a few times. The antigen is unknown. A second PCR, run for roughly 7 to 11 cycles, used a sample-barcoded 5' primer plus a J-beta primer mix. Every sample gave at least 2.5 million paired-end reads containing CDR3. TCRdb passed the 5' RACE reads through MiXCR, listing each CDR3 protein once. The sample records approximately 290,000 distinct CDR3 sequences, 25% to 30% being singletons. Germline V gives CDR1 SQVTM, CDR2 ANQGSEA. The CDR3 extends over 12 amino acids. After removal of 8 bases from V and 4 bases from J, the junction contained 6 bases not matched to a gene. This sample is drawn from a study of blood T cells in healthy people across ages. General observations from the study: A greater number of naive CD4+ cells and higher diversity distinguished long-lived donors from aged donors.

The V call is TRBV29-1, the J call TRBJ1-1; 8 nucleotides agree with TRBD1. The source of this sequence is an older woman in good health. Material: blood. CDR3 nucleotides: TGCAGCACCCGAACAGGGGGCACTGAAGCTTTCTTT. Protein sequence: CSTRTGGTEAFF.